A single sample is the source of the 19 T cell receptor beta chains below, sequenced in a study of siplizumab effects on memory and regulatory T cells. TCRdb keeps only in-frame clones here, not all; method: immunoSEQ multiplex PCR. The table lists tens of thousands of clones, roughly 96% of them singletons. The specimen was naive CD8+ T cells sorted from blood. The origin of the receptors is a human donor in good health.

V gene TRBV4-1 combines with J gene TRBJ2-5, with D perhaps TRBD2 (6 bases). V lost 3 bases, J lost 4 bases, and 15 bases lay in between. The CDR3 has 15 residues. Germline assignment: CDR1 MGHRA and CDR2 YSYEKL. CDR3 coding DNA: TGCGCCAGCAGCCAGTCAGAGGAGGGTTTAGAGACCCAGTACTTC. It yields the protein CASSQSEEGLETQYF.

The CDR3 here is CATGEDGDTQYF. Here the CDR3 DNA reads TGTGCGACGGGTGAGGATGGAGATACGCAGTATTTT. V usage is TRBV6-1 and J usage is TRBJ2-3; D remains ambiguous. The CDR3 has 12 amino acids. Germline V lookup: CDR1 MNHNS, CDR2 SASEGT.

The V call is TRBV4-1, the J call TRBJ2-5; 9 bases line up with TRBD2. The CDR3 contains 17 residues. Germline CDR1 reads MGHRA; CDR2 reads YSYEKL. The V and J ends lost 3 bases and 2 bases, in that order; junction bases with no gene match: 10. This CDR3 reads CASSQRTSGLGQETQYF. The CDR3 DNA follows: TGCGCCAGCAGCCAGCGCACTAGCGGGCTAGGGCAAGAGACCCAGTACTTC.

V is TRBV27 and J is TRBJ1-5; D is unclear. This CDR3 spans 13 amino acids. Germline CDR1 and CDR2: MNHEY and SMNVEV (reference sequence). The V gene lost 5 bases and the J gene lost 0 bases, with 5 bases spanning the gap. Written as DNA, the CDR3 is TGTGCCAGCAGTCCGGCTAGCAATCAGCCCCAGCATTTT. It codes for CASSPASNQPQHF.

The rearrangement joins TRBV28 to TRBJ2-5; TRBD2 matches at 11 bases. The CDR3 extends over 16 amino acids. Germline CDR1 is MDHEN and CDR2 is SYDVKM. The V gene end was trimmed by 7 bases and the J gene end by 4 bases; junction bases not matched to a gene: 11. DNA for the CDR3: TGTGCCAGCACGACCGGAGGGACTAGCGGAATAGAGACCCAGTACTTC. Amino acids: CASTTGGTSGIETQYF.

The chain is built from TRBV19 and TRBJ2-5; D may be TRBD2 (7 bases). Trimming took 3 bases from V and 2 from J, leaving 13 bases between them. This CDR3 contains 15 residues. The germline gives CDR1 LNHDA, CDR2 SQIVND (reference sequence). CDR3 coding DNA: TGTGCCAGTAGTATCGGGGGGCATACACAAGAGACCCAGTACTTC. Encoded protein: CASSIGGHTQETQYF.

V usage is TRBV7-9 and J usage is TRBJ2-1, with 8 bases that match TRBD2. Germline V gene lookup returns CDR1 SEHNR and CDR2 FQNEAQ (reference sequence). This CDR3 has 16 residues. Losses at the gene ends were 2 bases for V and 8 bases for J; bases not matched to a gene: 11. CDR3 nucleotides: TGTGCCAGCAGCTTAACGGGGGGGAGCGCTTGGGATGAGCAGTTCTTC. Translating it yields CASSLTGGSAWDEQFF.

The chain joins TRBV20-1 to TRBJ2-3, with D possibly TRBD2 on 5 matching bases. CDR3 length: 11 residues. Germline V gene lookup returns CDR1 DFQATT and CDR2 SNEGSKA (reference sequence). V dropped 5 bases and J dropped 4 bases, with 7 bases sitting between them. CDR3 nucleotides: TGCAGTGCTCGTAGCGCAGATACGCAGTATTTT. Protein: CSARSADTQYF.

The gene calls are TRBV27 and TRBJ1-5, with D unresolved. Deletions cut 5 bases from V and 2 bases from J, with 7 bases between. From germline, CDR1 is MNHEY and CDR2 SMNVEV (reference sequence). This CDR3 contains 13 residues. Here the CDR3 reads CASSVARNQPQHF. The CDR3 nucleotides read TGTGCCAGCAGTGTAGCCCGCAATCAGCCCCAGCATTTT.

This chain uses TRBV7-9 with TRBJ1-1; D unresolved. The CDR3 has 14 residues. The germline V and J ends were trimmed by 5 bases and 9 bases, with 19 bases remaining between them. In germline, CDR1 is SEHNR, CDR2 FQNEAQ (reference sequence). The CDR3 is CASSLSGADLKAFF. DNA for the CDR3: TGTGCCAGCAGCCTCTCGGGCGCGGACTTGAAAGCTTTCTTT.

The CDR3 here is CASSAPLWQETQYF. The DNA for the CDR3 is TGTGCCAGCAGTGCCCCCCTCTGGCAAGAGACCCAGTACTTC. This sequence joins TRBV2 and TRBJ2-5; no firm D call. The CDR3 is made up of 14 amino acids. Germline V gene sequence: CDR1 SNHLY, CDR2 FYNNEI. The V end was cut by 4 bases, the J end by 2 bases, with 11 bases between.

The J gene is TRBJ1-5, the V gene TRBV10-1; D gene uncertain. V lost 0 bases, J lost 11 bases, and 11 bases lay in between. This CDR3 is 13 amino acids long. Germline V gene data show CDR1 as WNHNN and CDR2 as SYGVQD (reference sequence). The CDR3, as DNA: TGCGCCAGCAGTGAGTCCCGTGTCCCGGCCCAGCATTTT. Translating it yields CASSESRVPAQHF.

The rearrangement links TRBV6-5 to TRBJ2-2; D uncertain. The CDR3 sequence is 14 residues long. Per germline, CDR1 MNHEY and CDR2 SVGAGI. V was pared by 2 bases and J by 4 bases, with 8 bases between. For the CDR3, the DNA is TGTGCCAGCAGTTACGTACAAGCCACCGGGGAGCTGTTTTTT. This codes for CASSYVQATGELFF.

The genes are TRBV5-1 and TRBJ1-1, with TRBD1 as a possible D gene (6 bases). V was clipped by 5 bases and J by 5 bases, with 10 bases between them. The germline CDR1 and CDR2 sequences are SGHRS and YFSETQ. The CDR3 runs 12 residues. The CDR3 region is CASRQGQTEAFF. CDR3 DNA sequence: TGCGCCAGCAGACAAGGACAGACTGAAGCTTTCTTT.

The chain recombines TRBV15 with TRBJ1-2; TRBD1 might be the D (5 bases). V gave up 6 bases and J gave up 1 base, with 18 bases separating them. The CDR3 length is 16 residues. CDR1 LNHNV and CDR2 YYDKDF come from the germline V gene (reference sequence). CDR3 sequence: CATSFGRLGDNYGYTF. CDR3 DNA: TGTGCCACCAGTTTTGGCCGTTTAGGGGATAACTATGGCTACACCTTC.

This rearrangement joins TRBV5-1 to TRBJ2-5; a weak D match, TRBD2 (6 bases). Germline V gene lookup returns CDR1 SGHRS and CDR2 YFSETQ. This CDR3 is built from 14 residues. V lost 5 bases to trimming and J lost 2 bases, with 13 bases between them. The CDR3 nucleotides are TGCGCCAGCAGGATCGGGACTGTACAAGAGACCCAGTACTTC. Translation gives CASRIGTVQETQYF.

V is TRBV19 and J is TRBJ1-1; D unresolved. The CDR3 length is 13 residues. The germline V and J ends were trimmed by 0 bases and 3 bases, with 5 bases remaining between them. Germline values: CDR1 LNHDA, CDR2 SQIVND (reference sequence). As DNA, the CDR3 is TGTGCCAGTAGTATAGAGGTAGACACTGAAGCTTTCTTT. This sequence encodes CASSIEVDTEAFF.

This clone showed up just once. The chain carries TRBV12-5 and TRBJ2-1, with 9 bases aligning to TRBD1. Germline assignment: CDR1 LGHNT and CDR2 FRNRAP. CDR3 length equals 15 residues. V shed 6 bases and J 2 bases; nucleotides not matched to a gene: 5. The CDR3 sequence is CASGPGQGPYNEQFF. CDR3 in DNA: TGTGCTAGTGGGCCCGGACAGGGGCCCTACAATGAGCAGTTCTTC.

CDR3: CSVLLAGDYEQYF. In nucleotides, the CDR3 is TGCAGCGTCCTACTAGCGGGCGACTACGAGCAGTACTTC. The chain links TRBV29-1 to TRBJ2-7; 9 bases align to TRBD2. This CDR3 is built from 13 residues. Germline V gives CDR1 SQVTM, CDR2 ANQGSEA. V lost 6 bases, J lost 3 bases, and 6 bases stayed unmatched.